Here is one TCR beta chain with its context. TCRdb keeps only in-frame clones here, not all; method: immunoSEQ multiplex PCR. The repertoire consists of 150,000 to 180,000 clones, with about 80% occurring once and the leading ten covering around 28%. This entry belongs to a study of blood T cell repertoires in COVID-19. Germline V gene lookup returns CDR1 WNHNN and CDR2 SYGVQD (reference sequence). The V segment lost 10 bases and the J segment 6 bases; nucleotides outside the gene matches: 8. This CDR3 is built from 12 residues. The receptor was derived from an older woman with acute or convalescent COVID-19. The sequenced sample consisted of peripheral blood. The V gene is TRBV10-1, the J gene TRBJ2-5, with 7 bases aligning to TRBD1. CDR3 nucleotide sequence: TGCGCCACTTCTCCAGGGGGAAAGACCCAGTACTTC. Residues: CATSPGGKTQYF.